This entry concerns a single T cell receptor beta chain. The data stem from a study of T cell responses to AZD1222 COVID-19 vaccine. This table comes from immunoSEQ multiplex PCR, and its TCRdb copy is limited to in-frame clones, with some not included. The sample records over 100,000 clones, just over 85% being singletons. The CDR3 is 15 amino acids. Trimming shortened V by 3 bases and J by 3 bases, and 13 bases separated the two germline ends. Germline loops: CDR1 SGDLS, CDR2 YYNGEE. The clonotype was recovered from an adult in good health. The sample consisted of peripheral blood, taken on day 0 of AZD1222 vaccination. V gene TRBV9 combines with J gene TRBJ2-1; D gene ambiguous. CDR3 sequence (DNA): TGTGCCAGCAGCGCAAGGAACCGCGGCTACAATGAGCAGTTCTTC. Translating it yields CASSARNRGYNEQFF. Drawing the rest from reference TRBV9 and TRBJ2-1, the complete variable domain is DSGVTQTPKHLITATGQRVTLRCSPRSGDLSVYWYQQSLDQGLQFLIQYYNGEERAKGNILERFSAQQFPDLHSELNLSSLELGDSALYFCASSARNRGYNEQFFGPGTRLTVL.